These T cell receptor beta chains were read from a single sample in a study of T cells in Graves' hyperthyroidism and ophthalmopathy. One entry per CDR3 protein results from TCRdb running MiXCR on the multiplex PCR reads. The sample yields under 250,000 distinct CDR3 sequences, 17% seen once. The material sequenced was blood. The receptor source for this set is a man aged 45-65 years with Graves' hyperthyroidism. CDR3s include the opening cysteine and the closing phenylalanine or tryptophan. Fields, in order: V gene, clone size, CDR3 protein. Clone size is shown for a subset of rows, as once, few, many or a class of expanded clone.

TRBV18 | - | CASSRDRDGEQYF
TRBV12-5 | few | CASGLVLGQETDTGELFF
TRBV28 | many | CASTEGHVSSYEQYF
TRBV20-1 | many | CSARERDYYQTGELFF
TRBV12-5 | few | CASTRQATNEKLFF
TRBV20-1 | many | CSAETSESTDTQYF
TRBV27 | many | CASSSPPGTDTQYF
TRBV7-2 | - | CASSLTTGLDTEAFF
TRBV5-1 | - | CASSPPLGGNTEAFF
TRBV5-5 | - | CASSFRTGGREQYF
TRBV29-1 | - | CSAAGQDALVKFF
TRBV7-8 | few | CASSSSAGRGEQFF
TRBV25-1 | - | CASSEYRLAGVSWNEQFF
TRBV12-3/TRBV12-4 | - | CASSLVLSWGYTF
TRBV7-2 | many | CASSLVGANNYGYTF
TRBV15 | many | CATSRDITNTEAFF
TRBV7-2 | many | CASSFGKNTEAFF
TRBV3-1 | many | CASSPEGPGTGYTF
TRBV18 | many | CASSPTVQEAEAFF
TRBV6-2/TRBV6-3 | few | CASSYVQLSSYEQYF
TRBV20-1 | - | CSARSGQQDNSPLHF
TRBV15 | - | CATSRGIGGTDTQYF